The 8 T cell receptor beta chains given below trace back to one sample, sequenced in a study of blood T cells in healthy people across ages. A sample-barcoded 5' primer and a J-beta primer mix were used in a second PCR of about 7 to 11 cycles. Using its own MiXCR run on the 5' RACE reads, TCRdb lists one record per CDR3 protein. The data hold 850,000 to 1,000,000 distinct CDR3 sequences, with roughly 47% observed a single time. The sequenced sample was blood. The receptors here all came from a woman aged 60-75 years in good health.

V and J are TRBV11-1 and TRBJ2-1; D remains unclear. CDR1 SGHAT and CDR2 FQDESV come from the germline V gene (reference sequence). This CDR3 is 12 amino acids long. Between the trimmed V and J ends, which lost 5 bases and 10 bases, there was a span of 12 bases. CDR3 coding DNA: TGTGCCAGCAGCCAGCGACCTGTAGAGCAGTTCTTC. Translated, it gives CASSQRPVEQFF.

This clonotype occurred a few times. This chain uses TRBV29-1 with TRBJ2-1, with D unresolved. The CDR3 runs to 12 residues. V was cut by 3 bases and J by 6 bases, with 9 bases left in between. Germline V lookup: CDR1 SQVTM, CDR2 ANQGSEA. CDR3 loop: CSVERSSNEQFF. Here the CDR3 DNA reads TGCAGCGTTGAGAGGAGCAGCAATGAGCAGTTCTTC.

The V call is TRBV7-3, the J call TRBJ2-3; perhaps TRBD1 as D (6 bases). The germline V gene encodes CDR1 SGHTA and CDR2 FQGTGA. The CDR3 is made up of 13 amino acids. The V and J ends lost 3 bases and 10 bases respectively, with 14 bases between them. The CDR3 DNA sequence: TGTGCCAGCAGCTTCCATGGACAGTCAGCGCAGTATTTT. Its translation is CASSFHGQSAQYF.

A remark on this clonotype: A junction boundary mismatches the germline segment, possibly from a read error. V gene TRBV27 combines with J gene TRBJ2-1, with D maybe TRBD1 (5 bases). The CDR3 consists of 14 residues. Germline CDR1 reads MNHEY; CDR2 reads SMNVEV (reference sequence). CDR3 residues: CASSLPTAYKEQFF. The CDR3 DNA reads as TGTGCCAGCAGTTTACCGACAGCCTACAAGGAGCAGTTCTTC.

This clonotype has more than one count but fewer than ten. V gene TRBV7-9 combines with J gene TRBJ2-3; TRBD2 agrees at 9 bases. Trimming took 1 base from V and 0 from J; bases not matched to a gene: 8. This CDR3 is 18 amino acids long. Germline CDR1 reads SEHNR; CDR2 reads FQNEAQ (reference sequence). The CDR3 DNA is TGTGCCAGCAGCTTAGATCCCCGACTAGCGGTGAGCACAGATACGCAGTATTTT. Protein sequence: CASSLDPRLAVSTDTQYF.

This chain uses TRBV9 with TRBJ1-6; D not resolved. The CDR3 extends over 15 amino acids. V lost 7 bases and J lost 5, with 16 bases in between. Germline values: CDR1 SGDLS, CDR2 YYNGEE. The chain's CDR3 is CASSDRGGNNSPLHF. DNA for the CDR3: TGTGCCAGCTCCGACCGAGGTGGGAATAATTCACCCCTCCACTTT.

J is TRBJ2-7 and V is TRBV28, with D possibly TRBD1 on 6 matching bases. The CDR3 is 14 residues long. V lost 3 bases, J lost 6 bases, and 15 bases lay in between. CDR1 and CDR2 from the germline V gene are MDHEN and SYDVKM. The CDR3 DNA reads as TGTGCCAGCAGTTTCCCCAGGGGAGTGGGCGAGCAGTACTTC. The encoded protein is CASSFPRGVGEQYF.

The chain links TRBV20-1 to TRBJ2-1; 9 bases fit TRBD2. CDR1 and CDR2 (germline): DFQATT, SNEGSKA (reference sequence). Unmatched junction bases numbered 14, after V lost 1 base and J lost 7 bases. This CDR3 has 17 amino acids. The CDR3 here is CSARGFSAGGFFNEQFF. CDR3 sequence (DNA): TGCAGTGCTAGAGGATTCTCAGCGGGAGGCTTTTTTAATGAGCAGTTCTTC.